This passage covers 13 T cell receptor beta chains from one sample sequenced in a study of OX40 agonist ivuxolimab in advanced cancers. Assay: immunoSEQ multiplex PCR; the TCRdb copy retains only in-frame clones and omits some. Among about 83,000 clones listed, 70% to 85% were seen once. Sequencing used CD4+ or CD8+ T cells sorted from blood, obtained in a trial of the OX40 agonist ivuxolimab. Source of these receptors: an adult with an advanced solid tumor such as melanoma, head and neck, liver or kidney cancer.

The V and J genes are TRBV6-5 and TRBJ2-5, with D unclear. CDR3 size: 12 residues. Per germline, CDR1 MNHEY and CDR2 SVGAGI. V lost 4 bases, J lost 4 bases, and 7 bases lay in between. CDR3 nucleotides: TGTGCCAGCAGTTCAATGGGAGAGACCCAGTACTTC. This encodes CASSSMGETQYF.

V usage is TRBV5-1 and J usage is TRBJ1-3; possibly TRBD1 for D (5 bases). This CDR3 comprises 16 residues. Germline values: CDR1 SGHRS, CDR2 YFSETQ. Trimming cost V 4 bases and J 3 bases, with 17 bases left between them. This chain's CDR3 is CASSPRGVIGGNTIYF. The DNA of the CDR3 is TGCGCCAGCAGCCCCCGGGGGGTGATAGGTGGAAACACCATATATTTT.

The chain combines TRBV5-1 with TRBJ2-2; D remains unclear. The germline gives CDR1 SGHRS, CDR2 YFSETQ. Between the trimmed V and J ends, which lost 0 bases and 0 bases, there was a span of 3 bases. This CDR3 comprises 14 residues. CDR3 amino acids: CASSLAPNTGELFF. The CDR3 DNA is TGCGCCAGCAGCTTGGCCCCGAACACCGGGGAGCTGTTTTTT.

The V call is TRBV7-2, the J call TRBJ2-7; no definite D call. V lost 4 bases and J lost 0, with 4 bases in between. This CDR3 is built from 12 residues. Germline assignment: CDR1 SGHTA and CDR2 FQGNSA. CDR3 in amino acids: CASSSSSYEQYF. The CDR3 DNA is TGTGCCAGCAGCTCAAGCTCCTACGAGCAGTACTTC.

In DNA form, the CDR3 reads TGTGCCTGGAGTGACCCTTCAGCAACTAATGAAAAACTGTTTTTT. It translates to CAWSDPSATNEKLFF. The chain is built from TRBV30 and TRBJ1-4; no clear D. Trimming shortened V by 1 base and J by 0 bases, and 9 bases separated the two germline ends. Germline CDR1 reads GTSNPN; CDR2 reads SVGIG (reference sequence). This CDR3 has 15 residues.

The chain uses TRBV29-1 and TRBJ2-1, with D unclear. Germline-derived CDR1 and CDR2 are SQVTM and ANQGSEA. V lost 0 bases and J lost 8, with 8 bases in between. CDR3 length: 12 amino acids. For the CDR3, the DNA is TGCAGCGTTGAAGATCGAGGTGATGAGCAGTTCTTC. Amino acids: CSVEDRGDEQFF.

The genes are TRBV6-5 and TRBJ1-5, with D tentatively TRBD1 (6 bases). Germline values: CDR1 MNHEY, CDR2 SVGAGI. This CDR3 contains 15 residues. Trimming cost V 4 bases and J 1 base, with 11 bases left between them. The CDR3 loop reads CASSFTGQSNQPQHF. The CDR3 nucleotides read TGTGCCAGCAGTTTTACAGGGCAAAGCAATCAGCCCCAGCATTTT.

This chain uses TRBV30 with TRBJ1-6; D unclear. The CDR3 consists of 11 residues. Per the germline V gene, CDR1 is GTSNPN and CDR2 is SVGIG (reference sequence). V lost 3 bases, J lost 12 bases, and 9 bases lay in between. CDR3 residues: CAWRTGEPLHF. The CDR3 region has the DNA TGTGCCTGGAGAACCGGGGAACCCCTCCACTTT.

As for this clone: A much more abundant neighbour one base away suggests this may be a read error. The chain joins TRBV9 to TRBJ2-3; D is unclear. Per germline, CDR1 SGDLS and CDR2 YYNGEE. Trimming took off 4 bases at V and 2 bases at J, with 5 bases between the two ends. The length of the CDR3 is 12 residues. The CDR3 region has the DNA TGTGCCAGCAGCCCCTACACAGATACGCAGTATTTT. Translated: CASSPYTDTQYF.

The chain has TRBV6-1 and TRBJ1-5; tentatively, D is TRBD1 (6 bases). CDR1 is MNHNS and CDR2 is SASEGT in the germline V gene. V lost 4 bases and J 4 bases, leaving 11 bases between the germline ends. The CDR3 sequence is 14 residues long. The CDR3, as DNA: TGTGCCAGCAGTGCGGACAGCCTAAATCAGCCCCAGCATTTT. It yields the protein CASSADSLNQPQHF.

V usage is TRBV7-3 and J usage is TRBJ1-1; possible D gene TRBD1, 5 bases. Trimming shortened V by 5 bases and J by 3 bases, and 10 bases separated the two germline ends. CDR3 length: 13 residues. Germline CDR1 reads SGHTA; CDR2 reads FQGTGA. CDR3 loop: CASSKKGDTEAFF. The CDR3 region has the DNA TGTGCCAGCAGCAAAAAAGGGGACACTGAAGCTTTCTTT. Looking up the rest from reference TRBV7-3 and TRBJ1-1 gives the full variable domain: GAGVSQTPSNKVTEKGKYVELRCDPISGHTALYWYRQSLGQGPEFLIYFQGTGAADDSGLPNDRFFAVRPEGSVSTLKIQRTERGDSAVYLCASSKKGDTEAFFGQGTRLTVV.

This clone was observed once. The chain combines TRBV19 with TRBJ2-7, with 7 positions matching TRBD1. CDR3 length equals 15 residues. With 9 bases clipped from V and 0 bases from J, the junction kept 11 bases outside the gene matches. From germline, CDR1 is LNHDA and CDR2 SQIVND (reference sequence). Here the CDR3 DNA reads TGTGCCAGCCAGGAGACAGGGCGAAGCTCCTACGAGCAGTACTTC. Translating gives CASQETGRSSYEQYF. The full variable domain, in which reference TRBV19 and TRBJ2-7 provide the parts outside the CDR3, is DGGITQSPKYLFRKEGQNVTLSCEQNLNHDAMYWYRQDPGQGLRLIYYSQIVNDFQKGDIAEGYSVSREKKESFPLTVTSAQKNPTAFYLCASQETGRSSYEQYFGPGTRLTVT.

This sequence joins TRBV6-6 and TRBJ2-5; D is unclear. Germline values: CDR1 MNHNY, CDR2 SVGAGI (reference sequence). The CDR3 runs 13 residues. V shed 5 bases and J shed 5 bases, with 12 bases lying between them. CDR3 DNA sequence: TGTGCCAGCAGTCATCCATCCGAGGAGACCCAGTACTTC. It codes for CASSHPSEETQYF.